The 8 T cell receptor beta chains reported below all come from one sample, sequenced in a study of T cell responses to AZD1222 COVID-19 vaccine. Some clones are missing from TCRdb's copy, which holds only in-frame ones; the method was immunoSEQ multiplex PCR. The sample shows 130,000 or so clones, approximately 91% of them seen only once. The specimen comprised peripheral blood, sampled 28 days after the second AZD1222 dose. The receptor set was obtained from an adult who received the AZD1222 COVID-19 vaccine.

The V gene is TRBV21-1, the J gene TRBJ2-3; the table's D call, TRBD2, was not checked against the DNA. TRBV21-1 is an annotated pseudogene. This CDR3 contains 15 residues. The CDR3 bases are TGTGTCACCCCACCGGGAGCCGGGGGCACAGATACGCAGTATTTT. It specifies CVTPPGAGGTDTQYF.

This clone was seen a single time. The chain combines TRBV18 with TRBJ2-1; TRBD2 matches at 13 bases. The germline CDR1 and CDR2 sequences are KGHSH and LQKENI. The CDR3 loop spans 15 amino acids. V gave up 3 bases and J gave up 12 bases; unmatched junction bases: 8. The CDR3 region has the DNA TGTGCCAGCTCACCCGGGACTAGCGGGAATCTAGGGCAGTTCTTC. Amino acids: CASSPGTSGNLGQFF.

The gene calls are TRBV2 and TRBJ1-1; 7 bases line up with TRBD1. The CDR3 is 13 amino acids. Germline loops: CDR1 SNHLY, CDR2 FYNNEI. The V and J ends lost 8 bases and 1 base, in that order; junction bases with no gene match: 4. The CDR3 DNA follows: TGTGCCAGCTACAGGGGAAGGAACACTGAAGCTTTCTTT. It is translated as CASYRGRNTEAFF.

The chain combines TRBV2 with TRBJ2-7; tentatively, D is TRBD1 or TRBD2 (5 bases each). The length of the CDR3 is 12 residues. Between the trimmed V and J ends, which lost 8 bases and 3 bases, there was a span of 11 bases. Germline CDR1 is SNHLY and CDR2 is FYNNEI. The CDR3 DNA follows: TGTGCCAGCCGAGGGGATAACTACGAGCAGTACTTC. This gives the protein CASRGDNYEQYF.

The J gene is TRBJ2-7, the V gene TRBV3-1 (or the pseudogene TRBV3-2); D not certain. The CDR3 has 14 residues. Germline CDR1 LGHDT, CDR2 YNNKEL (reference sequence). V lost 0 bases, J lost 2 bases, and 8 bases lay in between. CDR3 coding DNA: TGTGCCAGCAGCCAAGATATGGGGACCTACGAGCAGTACTTC. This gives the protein CASSQDMGTYEQYF.

The CDR3 sequence is CASSAPLSTFKETQYF. For the CDR3, the DNA is TGTGCCAGCAGTGCCCCGCTTTCTACCTTCAAAGAGACCCAGTACTTC. The chain carries TRBV2 and TRBJ2-5, with D unresolved. CDR1 SNHLY and CDR2 FYNNEI come from the germline V gene. V lost 4 bases and J lost 3, with 18 bases in between. The CDR3 is made up of 16 amino acids. Using reference TRBV2 and TRBJ2-5 for the parts outside the CDR3, the full variable domain is EPEVTQTPSHQVTQMGQEVILRCVPISNHLYFYWYRQILGQKVEFLVSFYNNEISEKSEIFDDQFSVERPDGSNFTLKIRSTKLEDSAMYFCASSAPLSTFKETQYFGPGTRLLVL.

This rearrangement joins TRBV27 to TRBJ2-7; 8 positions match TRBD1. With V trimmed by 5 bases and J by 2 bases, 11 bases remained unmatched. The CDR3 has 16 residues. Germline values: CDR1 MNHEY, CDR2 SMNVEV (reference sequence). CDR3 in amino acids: CASSPSTGQETYEQYF. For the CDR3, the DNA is TGTGCCAGCAGTCCGTCAACGGGACAGGAAACCTACGAGCAGTACTTC.

The CDR3 bases are TGTGCCAGCAGCCCGGACCTGAACACTGAAGCTTTCTTT. Translation: CASSPDLNTEAFF. The rearrangement joins TRBV11-2 to TRBJ1-1; D unclear. The CDR3 runs to 13 residues. The V end lost 5 bases, the J end lost 0 bases, and 7 bases lay between the germline ends. Germline lookup yields CDR1 SGHAT and CDR2 FQNNGV.